The rows below give T cell receptor beta chains drawn from one sample of a study of blood T cell repertoires in COVID-19. The table came from immunoSEQ multiplex PCR; TCRdb's copy has only in-frame clones and leaves some out. This sample has more than 300,000 clones, with under 95% found just once. The sequenced sample consisted of PBMCs or T cells enriched from blood (not recorded which). The receptors derive from a woman aged 25-40 years who had recovered from COVID-19. Both conserved end residues are part of each CDR3. The order of the fields is V gene, J gene, D gene, CDR3 protein. The D gene is left open where the match is weak.

TRBV5-6	TRBJ2-7	-	CASSLWVANEQYF
TRBV28	TRBJ1-5	TRBD1	CASIPSTGAGQPQHF
TRBV7-2	TRBJ2-1	TRBD2	CASSALAGGPIEQFF
TRBV5-1	TRBJ2-5	-	CASSLRGREETQYF
TRBV2	TRBJ1-2	TRBD1	CATREGAGSYTF
TRBV6-6	TRBJ1-2	-	CASRQTTNYGYTF
TRBV9	TRBJ2-1	TRBD2	CASSATPGTSGGAYNEQFF
TRBV5-1	TRBJ2-7	-	CASSLDGGSSYEQYF
TRBV12-2	TRBJ1-2	-	CASRLVTTGTYGYTF
TRBV11-1	TRBJ2-7	-	CASSFDRSSYEQYF
TRBV5-6	TRBJ1-1	TRBD1	CASSKTGAHTEAFF
TRBV28	TRBJ2-3	TRBD2	CASSILADPDTQYF
TRBV5-1	TRBJ2-3	TRBD1	CASSLGQGDTDTQYF
TRBV28	TRBJ2-1	-	CASSTSGLESGNEQFF
TRBV7-2	TRBJ2-3	-	CASSSLADTQYF
TRBV20-1	TRBJ1-5	-	CSASLVGQGNQPQHF
TRBV6-5	TRBJ1-1	-	CASTQWDTSSTEAFF
TRBV9	TRBJ2-1	TRBD2	CASSVGTSGFSYNEQFF
TRBV28	TRBJ2-6	TRBD2	CASGLAGLSGANVLTF
TRBV2	TRBJ1-1	TRBD1	CASSGTGAARAFF
TRBV7-2	TRBJ2-3	-	CASSPLPSTDTQYF
TRBV5-1	TRBJ2-6	TRBD2	CASSLAGTRPSGANVLTF
TRBV3-1/TRBV3-2	TRBJ2-5	-	CASSQTQETQYF
TRBV6-5	TRBJ2-1	-	CASSRNYNEQFF
TRBV24-1	TRBJ2-6	TRBD1	CATSDYDRGGSGANVLTF
TRBV19	TRBJ2-7	TRBD2	CASSIEQREWYEQYF
TRBV28	TRBJ1-2	-	CASYGNYGYTF
TRBV12-3/TRBV12-4	TRBJ2-5	TRBD1	CASKRTGQETQYF
TRBV29-1	TRBJ2-1	-	CSVGGWRTNEQFF
TRBV5-5	TRBJ1-1	-	CASSSPPDTEAFF
TRBV19	TRBJ1-3	-	CASSRLDYYSVYF
TRBV10-3	TRBJ2-7	TRBD2	CAISESGTSGRLEYF
TRBV29-1	TRBJ1-5	TRBD1	CSGATGVGQPQHF
TRBV29-1	TRBJ2-3	-	CSVGTSSDTQYF
TRBV28	TRBJ1-2	TRBD1	CASTGDRVNYGYTF
TRBV10-1	TRBJ2-7	TRBD2	CASSEGGGRKTYEQYF
TRBV27	TRBJ2-3	TRBD2	CASSLIGGGAGSDTQYF
TRBV20-1	TRBJ2-1	TRBD2	CSASQPFSGTRVQNEQFF
TRBV6-5	TRBJ2-7	-	CASRTGNYEQYF
TRBV4-1	TRBJ1-5	-	CASSLLGGGSQHF
TRBV2	TRBJ2-3	TRBD2	CASRAGTSGRHTDTQYF